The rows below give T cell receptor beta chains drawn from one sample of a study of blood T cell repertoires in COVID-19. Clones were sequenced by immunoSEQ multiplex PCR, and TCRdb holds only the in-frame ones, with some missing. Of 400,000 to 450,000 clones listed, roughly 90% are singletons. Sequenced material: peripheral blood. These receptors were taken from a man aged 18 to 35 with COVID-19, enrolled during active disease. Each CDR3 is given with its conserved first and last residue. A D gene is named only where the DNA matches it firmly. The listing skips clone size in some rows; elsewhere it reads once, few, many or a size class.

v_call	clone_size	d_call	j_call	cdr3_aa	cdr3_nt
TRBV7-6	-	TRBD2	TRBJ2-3	CASSFRLAGEITDTQYF	TGTGCCAGCAGCTTCCGACTAGCGGGAGAAATCACAGATACGCAGTATTTT
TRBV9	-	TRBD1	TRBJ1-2	CASSVGTGGHGYTF	TGTGCCAGCAGCGTAGGGACAGGGGGCCATGGCTACACCTTC
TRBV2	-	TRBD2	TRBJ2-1	CASSEASTMRGSSYNEQFF	TGTGCCAGCAGTGAAGCAAGCACAATGCGGGGGAGCTCCTACAATGAGCAGTTCTTC
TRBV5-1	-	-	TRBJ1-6	CASSLVGENSNSPLHF	TGCGCCAGCAGCTTGGTCGGTGAAAACTCTAATTCACCCCTCCACTTT
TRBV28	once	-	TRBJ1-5	CASSLTTGAQHF	TGTGCCAGCAGCCTGACAACCGGCGCCCAGCATTTT
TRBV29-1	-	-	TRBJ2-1	CSARAGNEQFF	TGCAGCGCTAGGGCGGGCAATGAGCAGTTCTTC
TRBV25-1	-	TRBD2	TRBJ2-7	CASSWTSGNSYEQYF	TGTGCCAGCAGCTGGACTAGCGGGAACTCCTACGAGCAGTACTTC
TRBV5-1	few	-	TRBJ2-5	CASRPGRGETQYF	TGCGCCAGCAGACCGGGGAGAGGAGAGACCCAGTACTTC
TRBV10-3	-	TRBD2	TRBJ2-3	CAISESSSGRAGDTQYF	TGTGCCATCAGTGAGTCGAGTAGCGGGAGGGCCGGAGATACGCAGTATTTT
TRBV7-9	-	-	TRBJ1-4	CASSPPETLNEKLFF	TGTGCCAGCAGCCCCCCCGAGACACTGAATGAAAAACTGTTTTTT
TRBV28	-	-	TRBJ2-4	CASRNSGAGPSAYF	TGTGCCAGCAGGAACTCGGGAGCGGGTCCGTCCGCGTACTTC
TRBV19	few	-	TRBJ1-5	CASSGEADQPQHF	TGTGCCAGTAGTGGGGAGGCGGACCAGCCCCAGCATTTT
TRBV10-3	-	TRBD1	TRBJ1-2	CAISRGLEYGYTF	TGTGCCATCAGTAGGGGGCTAGAATATGGCTACACCTTC
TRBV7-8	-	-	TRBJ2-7	CASSFPRSGEGEQYF	TGTGCCAGCAGCTTCCCCAGATCGGGTGAAGGCGAGCAGTACTTC
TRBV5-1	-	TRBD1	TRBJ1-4	CASSPEGQGGEKLFF	TGCGCCAGCAGCCCTGAGGGGCAGGGGGGAGAAAAACTGTTTTTT
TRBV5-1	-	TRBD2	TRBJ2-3	CASSRGGATDTQYF	TGCGCCAGCAGCCGCGGGGGGGCCACAGATACGCAGTATTTT
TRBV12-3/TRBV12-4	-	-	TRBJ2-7	CASRSGTPYEQYF	TGTGCCAGCAGGTCCGGGACACCCTACGAGCAGTACTTC